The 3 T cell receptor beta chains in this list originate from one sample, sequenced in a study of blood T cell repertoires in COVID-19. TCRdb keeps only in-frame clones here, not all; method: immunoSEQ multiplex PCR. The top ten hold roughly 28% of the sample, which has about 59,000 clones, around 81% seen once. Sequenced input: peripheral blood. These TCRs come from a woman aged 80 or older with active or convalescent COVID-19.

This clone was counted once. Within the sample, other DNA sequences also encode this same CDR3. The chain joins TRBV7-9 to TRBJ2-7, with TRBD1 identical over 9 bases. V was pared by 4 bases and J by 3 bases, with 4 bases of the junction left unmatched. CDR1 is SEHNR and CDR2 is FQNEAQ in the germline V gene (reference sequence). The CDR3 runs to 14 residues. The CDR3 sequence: CASSSGTGSYEQYF. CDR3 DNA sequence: TGTGCCAGCAGCTCCGGGACAGGGAGCTACGAGCAGTACTTC.

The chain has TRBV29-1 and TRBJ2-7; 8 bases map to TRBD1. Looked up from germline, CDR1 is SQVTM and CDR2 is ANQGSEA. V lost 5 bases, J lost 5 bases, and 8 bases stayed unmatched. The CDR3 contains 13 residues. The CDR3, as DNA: TGCAGCGTTTTAGGGACAGGTTTCAACGAGCAGTACTTC. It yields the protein CSVLGTGFNEQYF.

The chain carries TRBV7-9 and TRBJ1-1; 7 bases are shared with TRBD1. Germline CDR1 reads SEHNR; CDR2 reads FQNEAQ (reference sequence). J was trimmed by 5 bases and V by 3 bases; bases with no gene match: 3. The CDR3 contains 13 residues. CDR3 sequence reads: CASSFQQGTEAFF. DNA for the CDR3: TGTGCCAGCAGCTTTCAACAGGGGACTGAAGCTTTCTTT. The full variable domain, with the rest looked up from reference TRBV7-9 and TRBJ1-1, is DTGVSQNPRHKITKRGQNVTFRCDPISEHNRLYWYRQTLGQGPEFLTYFQNEAQLEKSRLLSDRFSAERPKGSFSTLEIQRTEQGDSAMYLCASSFQQGTEAFFGQGTRLTVV.